Each of the 32 T cell receptor beta chains below was sequenced from the same sample in a study of shared clonotypes between healthy human individuals. Assay used: immunoSEQ multiplex PCR; TCRdb lists only in-frame clones, some missing. Counted here are around 2.5 million clones, 90% to 95% occurring once; the ten biggest clones make up 0.36%. The sample taken for sequencing was naive CD4+ T cells from PBMCs. The subset is: CD45RA+ positively selected. All receptors derive from a man between 18 and 35 years old in good health. Some clones in this sample may be carry-over from other donors' samples.

The chain carries TRBV6-1 and TRBJ2-5; D is tentatively TRBD1 or TRBD2 (5 bases each). This CDR3 has 14 residues. Germline-derived CDR1 and CDR2 are MNHNS and SASEGT. Trimming shortened V by 3 bases and J by 5 bases, and 13 bases separated the two germline ends. This CDR3 is CASSESPGDETQYF. Here the CDR3 DNA reads TGTGCCAGCAGTGAGAGTCCCGGGGACGAGACCCAGTACTTC.

This sequence joins TRBV6-5 and TRBJ1-1; a possible D gene is TRBD1 (6 bases). Germline-derived CDR1 and CDR2 are MNHEY and SVGAGI. V lost 7 bases and J 5 bases, leaving 17 bases between the germline ends. The CDR3 contains 14 residues. The CDR3 spells CASIPRGASTEAFF. CDR3 sequence (DNA): TGTGCCAGCATCCCGAGGGGGGCTAGTACTGAAGCTTTCTTT.

V gene TRBV5-6 combines with J gene TRBJ2-7; 7 bases are shared with TRBD1. The CDR3 spans 15 residues. The J segment lost 1 base and the V segment lost 3 bases, leaving 7 bases of the junction unmatched. CDR1 and CDR2 (germline): SGHDT, YYEEEE. The CDR3 DNA sequence: TGTGCCAGCAGCTCACCGGGACAGCGATCCTACGAGCAGTACTTC. It codes for CASSSPGQRSYEQYF.

V and J are TRBV2 and TRBJ2-7, with D possibly being TRBD1 (5 bases). The V and J ends lost 6 bases and 1 base respectively, with 13 bases between them. This CDR3 is built from 14 residues. Germline lookup yields CDR1 SNHLY and CDR2 FYNNEI. CDR3 loop: CASRLDNLSYEQYF. The CDR3 region has the DNA TGTGCCAGCAGGTTGGACAACCTGTCCTACGAGCAGTACTTC.

This clone was seen once. The rearrangement uses TRBV19 and TRBJ1-4, with D perhaps matching TRBD1 (5 bases). Deletions cut 5 bases from V and 7 bases from J, with 14 bases between. The CDR3 runs 14 residues. In germline, CDR1 is LNHDA, CDR2 SQIVND (reference sequence). The DNA of the CDR3 is TGTGCCAGTAGTTATTGGCAGGGAGGTGAAAAACTGTTTTTT. It codes for CASSYWQGGEKLFF.

V gene TRBV4-2 combines with J gene TRBJ1-2, with 8 positions matching TRBD1. V gave up 4 bases and J gave up 4 bases; unmatched junction bases: 8. Looked up from germline, CDR1 is LGHNA and CDR2 is YNFKEQ. The length of the CDR3 is 15 residues. This chain's CDR3 is CASSPSPGTGYGYTF. The DNA for the CDR3 is TGTGCCAGCAGCCCTAGCCCCGGGACAGGCTATGGCTACACCTTC.

CDR3 coding DNA: TGTGCCAGCAGCTTCGTGACAGCTGCCAAAAACATTCAGTACTTC. Protein: CASSFVTAAKNIQYF. The chain recombines TRBV7-9 with TRBJ2-4; weak D call: TRBD1 (5 bases). Trimming removed 3 bases at V and 1 base at J, with 10 bases between. This CDR3 contains 15 residues. Germline CDR1 and CDR2: SEHNR and FQNEAQ (reference sequence). The variable domain in full, with the rest retrieved from reference TRBV7-9 and TRBJ2-4, is DTGVSQNPRHKITKRGQNVTFRCDPISEHNRLYWYRQTLGQGPEFLTYFQNEAQLEKSRLLSDRFSAERPKGSFSTLEIQRTEQGDSAMYLCASSFVTAAKNIQYFGAGTRLSVL.

About this clone itself: This sample includes further DNA sequences coding for the same CDR3. The V gene is TRBV6-6, the J gene TRBJ1-2, with 10 bases fitting TRBD1. Germline assignment: CDR1 MNHNY and CDR2 SVGAGI (reference sequence). The CDR3 runs 15 residues. Losses at the gene ends were 2 bases for V and 0 bases for J; bases not matched to a gene: 0. CDR3 nucleotides: TGTGCCAGCAGTTACGGGACAGGGGCTAACTATGGCTACACCTTC. It specifies CASSYGTGANYGYTF.

V usage is TRBV5-1 and J usage is TRBJ2-3; 7 bases agree with TRBD2. Germline-derived CDR1 and CDR2 are SGHRS and YFSETQ. The CDR3 totals 14 residues. Germline trimming cut 7 bases from V and 4 bases from J; bases unmatched to any gene: 9. CDR3 amino acids: CASQGTAGADTQYF. The CDR3 DNA reads TGCGCCAGCCAGGGTACGGCGGGAGCAGATACGCAGTATTTT.

The chain links TRBV7-8 to TRBJ2-6, with a possible D match to TRBD1 (5 bases). Trimming took off 2 bases at V and 0 bases at J, with 11 bases between the two ends. Germline assignment: CDR1 SGHVS and CDR2 FQNEAQ. CDR3 size: 17 residues. The CDR3 DNA reads TGTGCCAGCAGCTTAAACAGGCTTCGCTCTGGGGCCAACGTCCTGACTTTC. It is translated as CASSLNRLRSGANVLTF.

The chain links TRBV7-9 to TRBJ2-5; 8 bases are a match to TRBD1. The V gene's germline CDR1 is SEHNR and CDR2 FQNEAQ (reference sequence). V lost 7 bases to trimming and J lost 1 base; unmatched junction nucleotides: 5. The CDR3 contains 14 residues. In nucleotides, the CDR3 is TGTGCCAGCACCCAGACAGGGGCCCAAGAGACCCAGTACTTC. Protein product: CASTQTGAQETQYF.

The rearrangement links TRBV10-3 to TRBJ2-7, with D possibly TRBD1 on 6 matching bases. The CDR3 covers 14 residues. Trimming left V 8 bases short and J 2 bases short, with 16 bases between. The germline V gene has CDR1 ENHRY and CDR2 SYGVKD. The CDR3 is CAILEGEGAYEQYF. In DNA, the CDR3 is TGTGCCATCCTAGAGGGGGAAGGGGCCTACGAGCAGTACTTC.

This rearrangement joins TRBV5-1 to TRBJ2-1, with D possibly TRBD1 on 6 matching bases. V lost 4 bases, J lost 8 bases, and 19 bases lay in between. The CDR3 runs 15 residues. CDR1 is SGHRS and CDR2 is YFSETQ in the germline V gene. This chain's CDR3 is CASSRQTGIHDEQFF. The CDR3 coding sequence is TGCGCCAGCAGCCGTCAGACAGGAATCCACGATGAGCAGTTCTTC. The full variable domain, completed using reference TRBV5-1 and TRBJ2-1, is KAGVTQTPRYLIKTRGQQVTLSCSPISGHRSVSWYQQTPGQGLQFLFEYFSETQRNKGNFPGRFSGRQFSNSRSEMNVSTLELGDSALYLCASSRQTGIHDEQFFGPGTRLTVL.

The chain uses TRBV9 and TRBJ2-3; TRBD2 agrees at 14 bases. The trim removed 3 bases at V and 4 bases at J, leaving 7 bases unmatched. This CDR3 is 17 amino acids long. Germline assignment: CDR1 SGDLS and CDR2 YYNGEE. The CDR3 sequence is CASSGTSGLAGADTQYF. The CDR3 nucleotides read TGTGCCAGCAGCGGGACTTCGGGACTAGCGGGAGCAGATACGCAGTATTTT.

This sequence joins TRBV4-1 and TRBJ2-3; either TRBD1 or TRBD2 may fit D (6 bases each). Germline-derived CDR1 and CDR2 are MGHRA and YSYEKL. V gave up 4 bases and J gave up 1 base, with 15 bases separating them. The CDR3 sequence is 16 residues long. CDR3 protein: CASSRRGGGRTDTQYF. In nucleotides, the CDR3 is TGCGCCAGCAGCCGGAGAGGTGGGGGGCGCACAGATACGCAGTATTTT.

J is TRBJ1-1 and V is TRBV7-2, with D hard to call. From germline, CDR1 is SGHTA and CDR2 FQGNSA. V lost 1 base and J lost 7, with 10 bases in between. This CDR3 spans 13 amino acids. The CDR3 sequence is CASSLERVGEAFF. CDR3 DNA: TGTGCCAGCAGCTTAGAGAGGGTCGGTGAAGCTTTCTTT.

The chain uses TRBV19 and TRBJ1-5; D is unresolved. This CDR3 is built from 15 residues. The germline V gene encodes CDR1 LNHDA and CDR2 SQIVND (reference sequence). V was trimmed by 4 bases and J by 4 bases, leaving 14 bases between them. CDR3 DNA sequence: TGTGCCAGTAGTACAAACGGAGGGCGAAATCAGCCCCAGCATTTT. Its protein product is CASSTNGGRNQPQHF.

This clone appeared once. This rearrangement joins TRBV9 to TRBJ2-3; 9 positions agree with TRBD2. Germline-derived CDR1 and CDR2 are SGDLS and YYNGEE. The CDR3 totals 16 residues. The V gene end was trimmed by 4 bases and the J gene end by 9 bases; junction bases not matched to a gene: 15. The DNA for the CDR3 is TGTGCCAGCAGCTCTTCAGGCGGGAGGGGAATAGAGACGCAGTATTTT. Protein: CASSSSGGRGIETQYF.

The chain employs TRBV5-1 and TRBJ2-3, with D uncertain. The CDR3 is 14 residues long. V was cut by 4 bases and J by 2 bases, with 11 bases left in between. In germline, CDR1 is SGHRS, CDR2 YFSETQ. The CDR3 nucleotides read TGCGCCAGCAGCGGCCGGGCCCACACAGATACGCAGTATTTT. Translation gives CASSGRAHTDTQYF.

This clone showed up just once. For the CDR3, the DNA is TGCGCCAGCAGCTTAGCGGGAGGGTCCACTAATGAAAAACTGTTTTTT. Amino acids: CASSLAGGSTNEKLFF. J is TRBJ1-4 and V is TRBV5-1; no definite D call. Per the germline V gene, CDR1 is SGHRS and CDR2 is YFSETQ. The CDR3 spans 16 residues. V was pared by 2 bases and J by 2 bases, with 13 bases between.

In nucleotides, the CDR3 is TGTGCCAGCAACGTCCCGCCCCGACAGGGCACAGATACGCAGTATTTT. Translated, it gives CASNVPPRQGTDTQYF. This rearrangement joins TRBV2 to TRBJ2-3; perhaps TRBD1 as D (6 bases). Germline values: CDR1 SNHLY, CDR2 FYNNEI. V lost 7 bases and J 1 base, leaving 18 bases between the germline ends. The CDR3 totals 16 residues.

This rearrangement joins TRBV18 to TRBJ2-5; tentative D call: TRBD2 (5 bases). Trimming cost V 1 base and J 4 bases, with 10 bases left between them. The CDR3 consists of 14 residues. Germline CDR1 and CDR2: KGHSH and LQKENI. CDR3 bases: TGTGCCAGCTCACCACTATGGGCGGGAGAGACCCAGTACTTC. This encodes CASSPLWAGETQYF.

This clone was seen once. This chain connects TRBV29-1 to TRBJ1-2, with 9 nucleotides matching TRBD1. V lost 5 bases and J lost 4; bases outside the gene matches: 8. There are 14 residues in the CDR3. The germline V gene encodes CDR1 SQVTM and CDR2 ANQGSEA. CDR3: CSVTPLDRGYGYTF. DNA of the CDR3: TGCAGCGTTACCCCCCTGGACAGGGGCTATGGCTACACCTTC. Full variable domain (missing parts from reference TRBV29-1 and TRBJ1-2): SAVISQKPSRDICQRGTSLTIQCQVDSQVTMMFWYRQQPGQSLTLIATANQGSEATYESGFVIDKFPISRPNLTFSTLTVSNMSPEDSSIYLCSVTPLDRGYGYTFGSGTRLTVV.

This chain joins TRBV6-1 and TRBJ2-6; D is uncertain. The length of the CDR3 is 17 residues. V lost 2 bases and J 4 bases, leaving 15 bases between the germline ends. In germline, CDR1 is MNHNS, CDR2 SASEGT. CDR3 residues: CASSEWARPAGANVLTF. For the CDR3, the DNA is TGTGCCAGCAGTGAATGGGCGAGACCAGCAGGGGCCAACGTCCTGACTTTC.

The chain recombines TRBV29-1 with TRBJ1-2, with 8 bases identical to TRBD1. With 7 bases clipped from V and 8 bases from J, the junction kept 6 bases outside the gene matches. Germline lookup yields CDR1 SQVTM and CDR2 ANQGSEA. The CDR3 spans 11 residues. The DNA for the CDR3 is TGCAGCGCAGGGGGCGCGGGAGGCTACACCTTC. As protein: CSAGGAGGYTF.

The rearrangement links TRBV7-8 to TRBJ2-7; D gene unclear. The CDR3 has 12 residues. The V gene lost 5 bases and the J gene lost 2 bases, with 7 bases spanning the gap. Germline V gives CDR1 SGHVS, CDR2 FQNEAQ. This chain's CDR3 is CASSIGTYEQYF. In DNA form, the CDR3 reads TGTGCCAGCAGCATTGGAACCTACGAGCAGTACTTC.

V usage is TRBV18 and J usage is TRBJ2-1; TRBD2 aligns across 13 bases. The CDR3 sequence is 17 residues long. The V gene's germline CDR1 is KGHSH and CDR2 LQKENI. Unmatched junction bases numbered 6, after V lost 3 bases and J lost 4 bases. The DNA for the CDR3 is TGTGCCAGCTCACCGCAAAGACTAGCGGGAGGATACAATGAGCAGTTCTTC. It encodes CASSPQRLAGGYNEQFF.

The CDR3 sequence is CASSSTASGTSGERRAKNIQYF. DNA for the CDR3: TGTGCCAGTAGTTCTACAGCCTCCGGGACTAGCGGGGAGCGAAGGGCCAAAAACATTCAGTACTTC. The V call is TRBV19, the J call TRBJ2-4; the match to TRBD2 covers 13 bases. Unmatched junction bases numbered 20, after V lost 5 bases and J lost 1 base. This CDR3 comprises 22 residues. Germline values: CDR1 LNHDA, CDR2 SQIVND (reference sequence). Full variable domain (outside the CDR3, taken from reference TRBV19 and TRBJ2-4): DGGITQSPKYLFRKEGQNVTLSCEQNLNHDAMYWYRQDPGQGLRLIYYSQIVNDFQKGDIAEGYSVSREKKESFPLTVTSAQKNPTAFYLCASSSTASGTSGERRAKNIQYFGAGTRLSVL.

The rearrangement links TRBV28 to TRBJ2-7; the D gene is possibly TRBD1 (5 bases). There are 15 residues in the CDR3. Trimming shortened V by 1 base and J by 4 bases, and 14 bases separated the two germline ends. Germline V gene sequence: CDR1 MDHEN, CDR2 SYDVKM. DNA of the CDR3: TGTGCCAGCAGTTTATTCTCCGGACATTCTTACGAGCAGTACTTC. It translates to CASSLFSGHSYEQYF.

The V and J genes are TRBV25-1 and TRBJ1-1; TRBD1 agrees at 9 bases. The CDR3 sequence is 13 residues long. Germline V gene lookup returns CDR1 MGHDK and CDR2 SYGVNS. With V trimmed by 10 bases and J by 4 bases, 7 bases remained unmatched. CDR3 sequence reads: CATRDRATTEAFF. The CDR3 DNA reads as TGTGCCACCAGGGACAGGGCGACCACTGAAGCTTTCTTT.

The chain has TRBV5-1 and TRBJ2-1, with TRBD2 identical over 13 bases. The trim removed 3 bases at V and 8 bases at J, leaving 14 bases unmatched. CDR1 is SGHRS, CDR2 YFSETQ, per germline. This CDR3 has 18 residues. CDR3 loop: CASSWRTSGSTVEDEQFF. Here the CDR3 DNA reads TGCGCCAGCAGCTGGCGGACTAGCGGGAGTACGGTTGAGGATGAGCAGTTCTTC.

The gene calls are TRBV28 and TRBJ1-3; D gene ambiguous. V was clipped by 11 bases and J by 8 bases, with 19 bases between them. The CDR3 consists of 13 residues. CDR1 is MDHEN and CDR2 is SYDVKM in the germline V gene. The CDR3 region has the DNA TGTGCCTCCTGTTTGGGGTTCGGGGACACCATATATTTT. Its protein product is CASCLGFGDTIYF.